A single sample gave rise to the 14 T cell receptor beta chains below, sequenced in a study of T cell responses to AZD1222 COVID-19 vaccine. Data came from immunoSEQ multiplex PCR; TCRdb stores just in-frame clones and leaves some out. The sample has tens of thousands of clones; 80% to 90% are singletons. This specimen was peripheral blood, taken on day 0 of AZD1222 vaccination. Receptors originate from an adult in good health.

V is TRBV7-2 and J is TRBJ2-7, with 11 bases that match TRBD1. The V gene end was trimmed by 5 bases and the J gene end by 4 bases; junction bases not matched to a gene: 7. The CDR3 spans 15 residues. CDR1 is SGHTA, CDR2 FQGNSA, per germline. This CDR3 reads CASSRLGQGAYEQYF. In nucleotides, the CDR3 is TGTGCCAGCAGCCGTTTAGGACAGGGGGCTTACGAGCAGTACTTC.

The CDR3: CASSPGPGDGQPQHF. CDR3 nucleotide sequence: TGTGCCAGCAGCCCGGGCCCAGGGGACGGTCAGCCCCAGCATTTT. V gene TRBV4-2 combines with J gene TRBJ1-5; TRBD1 might be the D (6 bases). The germline V gene encodes CDR1 LGHNA and CDR2 YNFKEQ. The V end was cut by 4 bases, the J end by 6 bases, with 16 bases between. The CDR3 has 15 amino acids.

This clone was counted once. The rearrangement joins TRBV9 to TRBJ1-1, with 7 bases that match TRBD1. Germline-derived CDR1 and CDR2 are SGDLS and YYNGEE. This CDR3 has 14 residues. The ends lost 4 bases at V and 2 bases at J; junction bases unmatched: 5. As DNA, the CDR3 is TGTGCCAGCAGCCTAACAGGGGCTAACACTGAAGCTTTCTTT. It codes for CASSLTGANTEAFF.

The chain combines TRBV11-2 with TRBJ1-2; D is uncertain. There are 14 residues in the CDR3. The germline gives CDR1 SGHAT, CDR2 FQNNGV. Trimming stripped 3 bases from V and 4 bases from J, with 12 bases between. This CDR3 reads CASSFSDGGYGYTF. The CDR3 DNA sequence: TGTGCCAGCAGCTTTTCCGATGGTGGCTATGGCTACACCTTC. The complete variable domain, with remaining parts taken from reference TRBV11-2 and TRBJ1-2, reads EAGVAQSPRYKIIEKRQSVAFWCNPISGHATLYWYQQILGQGPKLLIQFQNNGVVDDSQLPKDRFSAERLKGVDSTLKIQPAKLEDSAVYLCASSFSDGGYGYTFGSGTRLTVV.

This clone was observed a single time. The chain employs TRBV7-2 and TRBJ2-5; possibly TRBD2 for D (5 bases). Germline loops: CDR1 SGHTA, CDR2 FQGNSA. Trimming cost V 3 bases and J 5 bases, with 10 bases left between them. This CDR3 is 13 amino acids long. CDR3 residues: CASSLSSMETQYF. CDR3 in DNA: TGTGCCAGCAGCTTGTCTAGCATGGAGACCCAGTACTTC.

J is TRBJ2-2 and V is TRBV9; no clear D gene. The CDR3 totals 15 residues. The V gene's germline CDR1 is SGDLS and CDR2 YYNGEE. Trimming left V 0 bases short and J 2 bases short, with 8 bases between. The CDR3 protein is CASSVDPVNTGELFF. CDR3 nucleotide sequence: TGTGCCAGCAGCGTAGACCCAGTTAACACCGGGGAGCTGTTTTTT.

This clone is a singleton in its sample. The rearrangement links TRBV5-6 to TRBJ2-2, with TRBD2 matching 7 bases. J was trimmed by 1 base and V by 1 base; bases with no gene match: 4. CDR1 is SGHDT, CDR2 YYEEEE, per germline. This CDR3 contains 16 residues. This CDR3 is CASSLRVAGNTGELFF. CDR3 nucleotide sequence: TGTGCCAGCAGCTTGAGAGTAGCGGGGAACACCGGGGAGCTGTTTTTT.

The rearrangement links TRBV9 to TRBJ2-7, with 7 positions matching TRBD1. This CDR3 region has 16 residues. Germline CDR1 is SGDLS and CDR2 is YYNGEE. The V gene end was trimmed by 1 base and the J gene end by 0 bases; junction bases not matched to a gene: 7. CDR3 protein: CASSVTTGASSYEQYF. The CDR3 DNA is TGTGCCAGCAGCGTAACAACAGGGGCTAGCTCCTACGAGCAGTACTTC.

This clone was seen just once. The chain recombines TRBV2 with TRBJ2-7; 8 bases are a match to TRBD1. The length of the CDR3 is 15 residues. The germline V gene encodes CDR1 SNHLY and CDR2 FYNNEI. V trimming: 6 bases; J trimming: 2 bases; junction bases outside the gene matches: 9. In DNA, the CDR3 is TGTGCCAGCAGCGCCCACAGGGGGAGCCCCTACGAGCAGTACTTC. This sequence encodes CASSAHRGSPYEQYF.

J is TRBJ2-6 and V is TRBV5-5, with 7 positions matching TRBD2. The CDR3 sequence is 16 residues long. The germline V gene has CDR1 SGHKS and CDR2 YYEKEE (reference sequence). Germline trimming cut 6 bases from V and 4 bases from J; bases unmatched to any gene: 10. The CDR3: CASIPWSGEGANVLTF. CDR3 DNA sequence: TGTGCCAGCATCCCGTGGAGCGGGGAGGGGGCCAACGTCCTGACTTTC.

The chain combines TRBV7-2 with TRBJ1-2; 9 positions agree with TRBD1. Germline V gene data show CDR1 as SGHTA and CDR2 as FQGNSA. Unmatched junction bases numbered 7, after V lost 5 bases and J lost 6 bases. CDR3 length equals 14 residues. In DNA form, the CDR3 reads TGTGCCAGCAGCCCACAGGGGGCAAGGAATGGCTACACCTTC. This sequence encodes CASSPQGARNGYTF.

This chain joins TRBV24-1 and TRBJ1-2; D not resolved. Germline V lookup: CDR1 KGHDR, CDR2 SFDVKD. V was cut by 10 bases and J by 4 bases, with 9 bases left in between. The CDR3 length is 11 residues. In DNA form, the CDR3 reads TGTGCCACTTGGGGTGGCTATGGCTACACCTTC. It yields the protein CATWGGYGYTF.

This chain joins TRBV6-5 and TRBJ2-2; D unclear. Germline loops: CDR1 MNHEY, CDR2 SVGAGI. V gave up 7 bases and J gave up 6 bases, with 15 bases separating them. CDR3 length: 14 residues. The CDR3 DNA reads TGTGCCAGCACGCCTGATTTCTCTCCCGGGGAGCTGTTTTTT. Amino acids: CASTPDFSPGELFF.

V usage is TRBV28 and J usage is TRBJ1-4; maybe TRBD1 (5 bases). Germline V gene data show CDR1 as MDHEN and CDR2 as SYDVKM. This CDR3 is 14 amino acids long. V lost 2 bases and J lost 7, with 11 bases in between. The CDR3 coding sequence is TGTGCCAGCAGTTTACAGGGAGGTGGTGAAAAACTGTTTTTT. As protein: CASSLQGGGEKLFF.